A selection of T cell receptor beta chains follows, all from one sample in a study of preoperative IRX-2 immunotherapy in early breast cancer. Sequenced by immunoSEQ multiplex PCR; TCRdb stores in-frame clones only, minus some. This sample has roughly 3,500 clones, with around 80% found just once. The starting material was tumor tissue, obtained before IRX-2 immunotherapy. Source of these receptors: a human donor with breast cancer. Both conserved end residues are part of each CDR3. The order of the fields is J gene, V gene, CDR3 protein.

TRBJ2-1 TRBV19 CASTNGNSGWNEQFF
TRBJ2-7 TRBV18 CASSPTGAYEQYF
TRBJ1-2 TRBV6-8 CASLQGRYGYTF
TRBJ2-5 TRBV6-8 CASSDWGASAQETQYF
TRBJ1-1 TRBV19 CASSIGANTEAFF
TRBJ1-3 TRBV11-3 CASSSQGAGGNTIYF
TRBJ2-7 TRBV11-3 CASSLGRGSYEQYF
TRBJ2-2 TRBV11-3 CASSRDSSNTGELFF
TRBJ1-5 TRBV19 CASSRMGGGGNQPQHF
TRBJ1-1 TRBV11-3 CASSLLSENTEAFF
TRBJ2-2 TRBV5-1 CASSLAGFGGGATGELFF
TRBJ1-1 TRBV6-8 CASVWQNTEAFF
TRBJ2-6 TRBV5-1 CASSRAGSISGANVLTF
TRBJ1-2 TRBV6-8 CASSSRENFFYGYTF
TRBJ2-7 TRBV29-1 CSVEDLGREGSYEQYF
TRBJ2-6 TRBV7-6 CASSLEGRANVLTF
TRBJ2-3 TRBV6-8 CASKIRDRRMYF
TRBJ1-1 TRBV1 CASSQDTPVNTEAFF
TRBJ1-1 TRBV25-1 CASSEFSSDRGTEAFF
TRBJ2-2 TRBV11-3 CASSAQLAGVKSGELFF
TRBJ1-2 TRBV12-5 CASGLTLLSGAATF
TRBJ1-2 TRBV6-8 CASHADGRPSYGYTF
TRBJ2-7 TRBV28 CASRSAGGHEQYF
TRBJ2-7 TRBV28 CASRTPTGEQYF
TRBJ1-4 TRBV19 CASSTRGEKLFF
TRBJ2-7 TRBV23-1 CASSPGTKGAEQYF
TRBJ1-1 TRBV7-8 CASSPRLGTEAFF
TRBJ2-3 TRBV11-3 CASSLRGRAADTQYF
TRBJ2-1 TRBV18 CASSGTAYNEQFF
TRBJ2-5 TRBV28 CASRGQGDQETQYF
TRBJ1-2 TRBV6-8 CASSYQVTGSYGYTF
TRBJ2-7 TRBV7-1 CASSPTGFSYEQYF
TRBJ1-1 TRBV28 CASRLSGGNTEAFF
TRBJ2-4 TRBV19 CASSPDDLAKNIQYF
TRBJ2-7 TRBV28 CASSKGVYSYEQYF
TRBJ2-7 TRBV5-1 CASSFLQAGQTYEQYF
TRBJ2-1 TRBV23-1 CASSQEPKDEQFF
TRBJ2-4 TRBV18 CASSPSAGGTWDIQYF
TRBJ2-1 TRBV15 CATSRQGGGYNEQFF
TRBJ1-1 TRBV6-8 CAISDRNRDRETEAFF
TRBJ1-4 TRBV6-8 CASSPGGLEEKLFF
TRBJ1-1 TRBV29-1 CSVGRENTEAFF
TRBJ1-4 TRBV11-3 CASSSQQGLAEKLFF
TRBJ1-1 TRBV7-7 CASSLDAGITTEAFF
TRBJ2-7 TRBV11-3 CASSLLAGVGEQYF
TRBJ1-2 TRBV6-8 CASRQGADGYTF
TRBJ2-1 TRBV7-1 CASSLLGGSYNEQFF
TRBJ1-3 TRBV6-8 CACNRDSSGNTIYF